The 5 T cell receptor beta chains listed next were all sequenced from one sample in a study of T cells in Graves' hyperthyroidism and ophthalmopathy. The TCR beta CDR3 regions underwent amplification using RNA transcripts as the source. The TCR CDR3 was amplified in a first-round RT-PCR using the HTBI primer set. TCRdb itself ran the multiplex PCR reads through MiXCR, one entry per CDR3 protein. Of a few hundred thousand distinct CDR3 sequences detected, roughly 46% appear once; the ten largest clones hold more than 7%. Sequencing was performed on peripheral blood or thyroid tissue (not recorded which). The source is a woman aged 18-30 years with Graves' hyperthyroidism.

The chain recombines TRBV20-1 with TRBJ1-1, with 9 nucleotides matching TRBD1. CDR3 length equals 14 residues. Germline CDR1 DFQATT, CDR2 SNEGSKA (reference sequence). After removal of 6 bases from V and 4 bases from J, the junction contained 9 bases not matched to a gene. DNA of the CDR3: TGCAGTGCCCGGACAGGGGCTATGGGCACTGAAGCTTTCTTT. Amino acid sequence: CSARTGAMGTEAFF.

V usage is TRBV10-3 and J usage is TRBJ1-2; TRBD1 might be the D (5 bases). The V end lost 4 bases, the J end lost 6 bases, and 12 bases lay between the germline ends. Germline V gene data show CDR1 as ENHRY and CDR2 as SYGVKD. This CDR3 region has 13 residues. Here the CDR3 DNA reads TGTGCCATCAGTGGGGGGACTTCGGATGGCTACACCTTC. This translates into CAISGGTSDGYTF.

The genes are TRBV7-2 and TRBJ2-1, with TRBD2 as a possible D gene (5 bases). CDR3 length: 15 residues. Germline lookup yields CDR1 SGHTA and CDR2 FQGNSA. Trimming cost V 3 bases and J 0 bases, with 9 bases left between them. CDR3 coding DNA: TGTGCCAGCAGCTTCGTGGGGAGCTCCTACAATGAGCAGTTCTTC. It encodes CASSFVGSSYNEQFF.

The rearrangement links TRBV7-6 to TRBJ1-5; 9 positions match TRBD1. The CDR3 contains 18 residues. CDR1 and CDR2 from the germline V gene are SGHVS and FNYEAQ. V lost 5 bases to trimming and J lost 4 bases; unmatched junction nucleotides: 15. This chain's CDR3 is CASSPQWTGVHPNQPQHF. For the CDR3, the DNA is TGTGCCAGCAGCCCCCAATGGACAGGGGTCCATCCAAATCAGCCCCAGCATTTT.

Only one count was recorded for this clonotype. One end of the junction fails to match germline, which may point to a read error. The CDR3 DNA sequence: TGCAGTGCTAGAGGGCCTGGGGGGCCCTACACTGAAGCTTTC. Protein: CSARGPGGPYTEAF. This chain connects TRBV20-1 to TRBJ2-6; either TRBD1 or TRBD2 may fit D (6 bases each). The CDR3 length is 14 residues. CDR1 DFQATT and CDR2 SNEGSKA come from the germline V gene (reference sequence).